Listed here are 27 T cell receptor beta chains from one sample, sequenced in a study of T-cell memory formation after mild COVID-19. TCRdb fed the 5' RACE reads into MiXCR, producing one record per CDR3 protein. The data show about 88,000 distinct CDR3 sequences, around 25% seen once. The sample comprised PBMCs or a T cell subset sorted from them (not recorded which). Receptors originate from a man aged 18 to 29 who had mild COVID-19 (a few samples of this study predate the infection). Cell type and time point are not known.

This clonotype was counted only a few times. J is TRBJ2-3 and V is TRBV5-1; TRBD1 aligns across 7 bases. CDR1 SGHRS and CDR2 YFSETQ come from the germline V gene. The CDR3 is 15 residues long. The junction had 5 bases not matched to a gene; V was cut back by 4 bases and J by 0 bases. The CDR3 region has the DNA TGCGCCAGCAGCGACAGGGAAGGAAGCACAGATACGCAGTATTTT. Encoded protein: CASSDREGSTDTQYF.

The chain combines TRBV6-5 with TRBJ2-3, with 12 bases aligning to TRBD2. The CDR3 has 15 residues. Germline V CDR1 and CDR2: MNHEY, SVGAGI. V gave up 6 bases and J gave up 1 base; unmatched junction bases: 2. DNA of the CDR3: TGTGCCAGCAGAAGACTAGCGGGGGGCACAGATACGCAGTATTTT. Encoded protein: CASRRLAGGTDTQYF.

The genes are TRBV6-5 and TRBJ1-1; D remains ambiguous. CDR1 MNHEY and CDR2 SVGAGI come from the germline V gene. Between the trimmed V and J ends, which lost 5 bases and 7 bases, there was a span of 14 bases. The CDR3 has 13 residues. CDR3 coding DNA: TGTGCCAGCAGTCGAACCCTCCCCGGTGAAGCTTTCTTT. This codes for CASSRTLPGEAFF.

The rearrangement links TRBV11-2 to TRBJ2-3; 7 bases agree with TRBD2. Germline CDR1 is SGHAT and CDR2 is FQNNGV. The trim removed 5 bases at V and 2 bases at J, leaving 7 bases unmatched. This CDR3 comprises 15 residues. Here the CDR3 DNA reads TGTGCCAGCAGCCCCTCTAGCGGTTACACAGATACGCAGTATTTT. Amino acids: CASSPSSGYTDTQYF.

This rearrangement joins TRBV7-9 to TRBJ2-3; TRBD2 agrees at 11 bases. V trimming: 6 bases; J trimming: 6 bases; junction bases outside the gene matches: 11. The CDR3 runs 16 residues. CDR1 is SEHNR and CDR2 is FQNEAQ in the germline V gene (reference sequence). For the CDR3, the DNA is TGTGCCAGCAGACTTCAACTAGCGGGGGAAGGGGATACGCAGTATTTT. Translation: CASRLQLAGEGDTQYF.

The rearrangement links TRBV7-3 to TRBJ1-1; 9 bases are shared with TRBD1. The junction had 10 bases not matched to a gene; V was cut back by 2 bases and J by 6 bases. The CDR3 covers 16 residues. Germline CDR1 reads SGHTA; CDR2 reads FQGTGA. This CDR3 reads CASSLGPGTGSPEAFF. The CDR3 DNA is TGTGCCAGCAGCTTAGGCCCCGGGACAGGGTCCCCTGAAGCTTTCTTT. The full variable domain, in which reference TRBV7-3 and TRBJ1-1 provide the parts outside the CDR3, is GAGVSQTPSNKVTEKGKYVELRCDPISGHTALYWYRQSLGQGPEFLIYFQGTGAADDSGLPNDRFFAVRPEGSVSTLKIQRTERGDSAVYLCASSLGPGTGSPEAFFGQGTRLTVV.

In its sample, this clonotype was seen a few times. CDR3 region: CASSLTHPANGDTQYF. DNA of the CDR3: TGTGCCAGCAGCCTCACACACCCCGCTAATGGGGATACGCAGTATTTT. The chain recombines TRBV12-3 or TRBV12-4 with TRBJ2-3; D unclear. The CDR3 runs to 16 residues. Trimming took 6 bases from V and 6 from J, leaving 22 bases between them.

V gene TRBV3-1 combines with J gene TRBJ2-7; 7 bases agree with TRBD2. V gave up 1 base and J gave up 3 bases; unmatched junction bases: 3. CDR3 length: 14 residues. Germline-derived CDR1 and CDR2 are LGHDT and YNNKEL (reference sequence). The CDR3 region is CASSQGLAVYEQYF. CDR3 in DNA: TGTGCCAGCAGCCAAGGGCTAGCGGTCTACGAGCAGTACTTC.

The chain carries TRBV7-3 and TRBJ2-1, with D perhaps TRBD1 or TRBD2 (5 bases each). V was cut by 1 base and J by 2 bases, with 9 bases left in between. The CDR3 is made up of 15 amino acids. Germline assignment: CDR1 SGHTA and CDR2 FQGTGA. The CDR3 DNA reads as TGTGCCAGCAGCTTAAGTCAGGGACCCTACAATGAGCAGTTCTTC. Translated, it gives CASSLSQGPYNEQFF. Variable domain in full (rest from reference TRBV7-3 and TRBJ2-1): GAGVSQTPSNKVTEKGKYVELRCDPISGHTALYWYRQSLGQGPEFLIYFQGTGAADDSGLPNDRFFAVRPEGSVSTLKIQRTERGDSAVYLCASSLSQGPYNEQFFGPGTRLTVL.

Only a few counts were recorded for this clonotype. The chain recombines TRBV5-1 with TRBJ2-1; possibly TRBD1 or TRBD2 for D (6 bases each). V was shortened by 4 bases and J by 7 bases, with 21 bases between the two germline ends. The germline gives CDR1 SGHRS, CDR2 YFSETQ. The CDR3 totals 16 residues. CDR3 sequence (DNA): TGCGCCAGCAGCGCGGATACTGGGGGGCTTTGGAATGAGCAGTTCTTC. Its translation: CASSADTGGLWNEQFF.

The J gene is TRBJ1-4, the V gene TRBV15; TRBD1 matches 11 bases. Trimming cost V 7 bases and J 8 bases; bases outside gene matches: 6. This CDR3 has 14 amino acids. Germline CDR1 reads LNHNV; CDR2 reads YYDKDF (reference sequence). The DNA of the CDR3 is TGTGCCACCAACCACCGGACAGGGGGCGAAAAACTGTTTTTT. Residues: CATNHRTGGEKLFF.

This clonotype was seen a few times. The chain joins TRBV7-3 to TRBJ1-1, with a tentative D call TRBD1 (5 bases). Germline CDR1 and CDR2: SGHTA and FQGTGA. This CDR3 comprises 15 residues. V lost 5 bases to trimming and J lost 0 bases, with 13 bases between them. CDR3 protein: CASSQGGGVNTEAFF. The DNA of the CDR3 is TGTGCCAGCAGCCAAGGTGGGGGGGTGAACACTGAAGCTTTCTTT.

This clonotype was counted a few times. This chain uses TRBV6-6 with TRBJ2-3; 11 nucleotides agree with TRBD2. This CDR3 has 16 residues. The V and J ends lost 3 bases and 2 bases, in that order; junction bases with no gene match: 4. Germline loops: CDR1 MNHNY, CDR2 SVGAGI (reference sequence). The CDR3 sequence: CASSYPTSGVTDTQYF. The CDR3 DNA sequence: TGTGCCAGCAGTTATCCGACTAGCGGGGTCACAGATACGCAGTATTTT.

This clonotype occurred a few times. The chain recombines TRBV9 with TRBJ2-7; 7 nucleotides match TRBD1. The CDR3 length is 14 residues. V dropped 0 bases and J dropped 5; count of bases not matched to a gene: 5. Germline values: CDR1 SGDLS, CDR2 YYNGEE. The CDR3 DNA reads as TGTGCCAGCAGCGTAGTTAGGGGGCCCCACGAGCAGTACGTC. Its protein is CASSVVRGPHEQYV.

The chain combines TRBV7-8 with TRBJ2-1; TRBD2 matches at 8 bases. The CDR3 covers 13 residues. Per the germline V gene, CDR1 is SGHVS and CDR2 is FQNEAQ. Losses at the gene ends were 5 bases for V and 12 bases for J; bases not matched to a gene: 9. CDR3 in amino acids: CASSQPGGPGQFF. The CDR3 DNA is TGTGCCAGCAGCCAGCCGGGGGGGCCGGGGCAGTTCTTC.

This clonotype was observed at least ten times. The J gene is TRBJ2-7, the V gene TRBV9; D tentatively reads TRBD1 or TRBD2 (5 bases each). CDR3 length: 12 amino acids. With 8 bases removed from V and 5 bases from J, the gap between germline ends came to 14 bases. CDR1 and CDR2 from the germline V gene are SGDLS and YYNGEE. The CDR3 spells CASGDGIDEQYF. The CDR3 region has the DNA TGTGCCAGTGGGGACGGGATAGACGAGCAGTACTTC.

The chain recombines TRBV9 with TRBJ2-6; tentatively, D is TRBD2 (6 bases). V gave up 0 bases and J gave up 4 bases, with 14 bases separating them. Germline assignment: CDR1 SGDLS and CDR2 YYNGEE. This CDR3 comprises 17 residues. In DNA form, the CDR3 reads TGTGCCAGCAGCGTAGTGGGGGGTCCGGGAGGGGCCAACGTCCTGACTTTC. Translating it yields CASSVVGGPGGANVLTF.

The CDR3 region is CSAVGASQETQYF. CDR3 DNA: TGCAGCGCAGTGGGGGCCAGCCAAGAGACCCAGTACTTC. The V gene is TRBV29-1, the J gene TRBJ2-5, with D possibly matching TRBD1 (6 bases). Trimming left V 7 bases short and J 1 base short, with 13 bases between. The CDR3 sequence is 13 residues long. CDR1 and CDR2 (germline): SQVTM, ANQGSEA.

A single count supports this clonotype. The chain has TRBV4-2 and TRBJ1-2; no reliable D call. CDR1 and CDR2 (germline): LGHNA, YNFKEQ. The CDR3 is 11 residues long. Deletions cut 1 base from V and 8 bases from J, with 5 bases between. CDR3 region: CASSQVGGYTF. Here the CDR3 DNA reads TGTGCCAGCAGCCAAGTCGGCGGCTACACCTTC.

The rearrangement links TRBV7-2 to TRBJ1-1; 10 bases are a match to TRBD1. Germline CDR1 reads SGHTA; CDR2 reads FQGNSA. The CDR3 has 19 amino acids. The V segment lost 4 bases and the J segment 1 base; nucleotides outside the gene matches: 15. The CDR3 region is CASSWGQGHPKLANTEAFF. The DNA for the CDR3 is TGTGCCAGCAGCTGGGGACAGGGGCATCCCAAGCTCGCGAACACTGAAGCTTTCTTT.

The chain joins TRBV6-5 to TRBJ2-7; 7 bases map to TRBD1. CDR1 MNHEY and CDR2 SVGAGI come from the germline V gene. Trimming took 5 bases from V and 0 from J; bases not matched to a gene: 10. This CDR3 has 16 residues. Written as DNA, the CDR3 is TGTGCCAGCAGTGCTCCGGGACAGATGAGCTCCTACGAGCAGTACTTC. Translation gives CASSAPGQMSSYEQYF.

Ten or more counts support this clonotype. The chain combines TRBV7-9 with TRBJ2-1; 10 nucleotides align to TRBD2. Germline V gene data show CDR1 as SEHNR and CDR2 as FQNEAQ (reference sequence). Trimming cost V 5 bases and J 0 bases; bases outside gene matches: 10. The CDR3 sequence is 18 residues long. CDR3 nucleotides: TGTGCCAGCAGCCCTAAGAGCGGGGGGGCCTTCTCCTACAATGAGCAGTTCTTC. Translated: CASSPKSGGAFSYNEQFF. The full variable domain, rest sourced from reference TRBV7-9 and TRBJ2-1, is DTGVSQNPRHKITKRGQNVTFRCDPISEHNRLYWYRQTLGQGPEFLTYFQNEAQLEKSRLLSDRFSAERPKGSFSTLEIQRTEQGDSAMYLCASSPKSGGAFSYNEQFFGPGTRLTVL.

The rearrangement uses TRBV6-5 and TRBJ2-7; D ambiguous. V lost 8 bases and J lost 0, with 11 bases in between. Germline loops: CDR1 MNHEY, CDR2 SVGAGI. CDR3 length: 13 residues. The CDR3 coding sequence is TGTGCCAGCGGGGTGGCTCCCTCCTACGAGCAGTACTTC. Its translation is CASGVAPSYEQYF.

Here the CDR3 reads CSALGDRSANEQFF. The CDR3 DNA sequence: TGCAGTGCCCTCGGGGACAGGTCGGCAAATGAGCAGTTCTTC. The rearrangement joins TRBV20-1 to TRBJ2-1; 8 bases are a match to TRBD1. Losses at the gene ends were 6 bases for V and 7 bases for J; bases not matched to a gene: 11. CDR3 length: 14 amino acids. Germline V lookup: CDR1 DFQATT, CDR2 SNEGSKA (reference sequence).

The chain employs TRBV7-9 and TRBJ2-7, with TRBD1 matching over 7 bases. With 6 bases clipped from V and 6 bases from J, the junction kept 5 bases outside the gene matches. There are 12 residues in the CDR3. Per germline, CDR1 SEHNR and CDR2 FQNEAQ (reference sequence). CDR3 DNA sequence: TGTGCCAGCAGACAGGGGAATTCCGAGCAGTACTTC. Amino acid sequence: CASRQGNSEQYF.

The chain has TRBV9 and TRBJ2-1; TRBD1 agrees at 11 bases. V lost 6 bases to trimming and J lost 7 bases; unmatched junction nucleotides: 18. CDR1 and CDR2 from the germline V gene are SGDLS and YYNGEE. CDR3 length: 18 amino acids. The CDR3 nucleotides are TGTGCCAGCACCCGTAGCGGGACCGTAGGGACAGGGGGAAATGAGCAGTTCTTC. Encoded protein: CASTRSGTVGTGGNEQFF.

The chain links TRBV27 to TRBJ2-2, with D uncertain. Trimming removed 5 bases at V and 4 bases at J, with 8 bases between. The germline V gene has CDR1 MNHEY and CDR2 SMNVEV (reference sequence). CDR3 size: 13 residues. The CDR3 nucleotides are TGTGCCAGCAGTCTAACCCCCACCGGGGAGCTGTTTTTT. Amino acids: CASSLTPTGELFF.